Listed here are 25 T cell receptor beta chains from one sample, sequenced in a study of regulatory T cells in long-lasting Graves disease. Documented time point: persistent/refractory GD, antithyroid drugs over 5 years with positive TRAb. Extracted RNA from PBMCs served as the source of the TCR library. Library construction for TCR beta used iRepertoire HTBI primers and Arm-PCR of CDR3 regions. TCRdb independently ran MiXCR on the multiplex PCR reads; one entry per CDR3 protein. The table lists hundreds of thousands of distinct CDR3 sequences, 30% of them singletons. The specimen was peripheral blood mononuclear cells (PBMCs), collected when the disease was refractory, from a patient treated with antithyroid drugs. The receptors were sampled from a female donor with Graves disease.

Note on this clonotype: This could be a read error, since a much larger clone is one nucleotide away. The rearrangement links TRBV20-1 to TRBJ1-4; 7 bases are shared with TRBD1. The CDR3 is made up of 12 amino acids. Trimming took 0 bases from V and 8 from J; bases not matched to a gene: 0. The germline gives CDR1 DFQATT, CDR2 SNEGSKA (reference sequence). CDR3 DNA sequence: TGCAGTGCTAGAGAGGGACAGGAAAAACTGTTTTTT. Translation: CSAREGQEKLFF.

This clonotype was seen a handful of times. The V and J genes are TRBV30 and TRBJ1-6; D gene uncertain. CDR3 length: 12 amino acids. CDR1 GTSNPN and CDR2 SVGIG come from the germline V gene (reference sequence). V lost 4 bases and J 7 bases, leaving 8 bases between the germline ends. The chain's CDR3 is CAWKVGNSPLHF. CDR3 nucleotides: TGTGCCTGGAAGGTGGGGAATTCACCCCTCCACTTT.

Only one count was recorded for this clonotype. The V and J genes are TRBV10-3 and TRBJ1-2; tentatively, D is TRBD1 (5 bases). V was trimmed by 4 bases and J by 6 bases, leaving 15 bases between them. Germline CDR1 and CDR2: ENHRY and SYGVKD. This CDR3 has 14 amino acids. CDR3 amino acids: CAISGDARPHGYTF. The DNA of the CDR3 is TGTGCCATCAGTGGGGACGCCAGACCCCATGGCTACACCTTC.

The chain links TRBV7-9 to TRBJ1-6, with D possibly TRBD1 on 5 matching bases. The CDR3 is 14 amino acids. V was shortened by 5 bases and J by 6 bases, with 11 bases between the two germline ends. CDR1 SEHNR and CDR2 FQNEAQ come from the germline V gene (reference sequence). The chain's CDR3 is CASSRGTANSPLHF. In nucleotides, the CDR3 is TGTGCCAGCAGCCGCGGGACCGCTAATTCACCCCTCCACTTT.

V and J are TRBV2 and TRBJ2-5; 14 bases align to TRBD2. Trimming cost V 3 bases and J 5 bases; bases outside gene matches: 8. Germline V gene data show CDR1 as SNHLY and CDR2 as FYNNEI. The CDR3 has 17 residues. The CDR3 loop reads CASSELQGLAGDETQYF. The CDR3, as DNA: TGTGCCAGCAGTGAGCTACAGGGACTAGCGGGAGACGAGACCCAGTACTTC.

The chain employs TRBV19 and TRBJ1-1, with 7 bases aligning to TRBD1. Trimming at V came to 6 bases and at J to 1 base, leaving 11 bases not matched to a gene. This CDR3 is built from 16 residues. From germline, CDR1 is LNHDA and CDR2 SQIVND (reference sequence). The CDR3 loop is CASSARRRTGNTEAFF. DNA for the CDR3: TGTGCCAGTAGCGCCCGGAGACGGACAGGGAACACTGAAGCTTTCTTT.

With regard to this clonotype: Given a much more abundant clone one base away, this may be a read error. This chain links TRBV2 with TRBJ1-1; TRBD1 matches at 7 bases. Germline assignment: CDR1 SNHLY and CDR2 FYNNEI. The CDR3 has 16 residues. The ends lost 2 bases at V and 1 base at J; junction bases unmatched: 7. The CDR3 nucleotides are TGTGCCAGCAGTGAACAACAGGGGCTCCCGAACACTGAAGCTTTCTTT. Translating it yields CASSEQQGLPNTEAFF.

The rearrangement joins TRBV12-3 or TRBV12-4 to TRBJ1-6, with D possibly matching TRBD1 (5 bases). The CDR3 sequence is 15 residues long. V was trimmed by 6 bases and J by 13 bases, leaving 22 bases between them. The CDR3 DNA reads TGTGCCAGCAGGGGGAAACGGGACTCCCGGTCTCCCCTCCACTTT. It translates to CASRGKRDSRSPLHF.

The chain has TRBV2 and TRBJ2-3, with unresolved D. V was clipped by 5 bases and J by 1 base, with 10 bases between them. Germline lookup yields CDR1 SNHLY and CDR2 FYNNEI. The CDR3 is made up of 14 amino acids. CDR3 protein: CASSLLIRTDTQYF. CDR3 nucleotides: TGTGCCAGCAGTCTACTGATACGCACAGATACGCAGTATTTT.

This chain connects TRBV29-1 to TRBJ1-2, with 7 bases aligning to TRBD1. In germline, CDR1 is SQVTM, CDR2 ANQGSEA. The CDR3 contains 13 residues. Trimming removed 3 bases from V and 9 bases from J; junction bases left unmatched: 10. CDR3 residues: CSVEIQGGESYTF. The CDR3 nucleotides read TGCAGCGTTGAGATTCAGGGGGGGGAAAGCTACACCTTC.

This rearrangement joins TRBV20-1 to TRBJ1-6; perhaps TRBD1 as D (6 bases). This CDR3 is 14 amino acids long. Per germline, CDR1 DFQATT and CDR2 SNEGSKA (reference sequence). V was cut by 2 bases and J by 7 bases, with 12 bases left in between. The CDR3 loop is CSARKQGGNSPLHF. The CDR3 coding sequence is TGCAGTGCTAGAAAACAGGGAGGCAATTCACCCCTCCACTTT.

In this sample, this clonotype turned up many times. The V call is TRBV15, the J call TRBJ2-7, with a possible D match to TRBD1 (6 bases). The germline V gene has CDR1 LNHNV and CDR2 YYDKDF (reference sequence). The CDR3 has 18 amino acids. V lost 4 bases to trimming and J lost 0 bases, with 22 bases between them. The CDR3 is CATSTAGTPSPHSYEQYF. DNA of the CDR3: TGTGCCACCAGCACCGCCGGGACACCCAGCCCCCACTCCTACGAGCAGTACTTC.

The chain employs TRBV7-6 and TRBJ2-2, with TRBD2 matching over 14 bases. This CDR3 has 18 amino acids. Losses at the gene ends were 2 bases for V and 0 bases for J; bases not matched to a gene: 2. CDR1 is SGHVS, CDR2 FNYEAQ, per germline. In DNA form, the CDR3 reads TGTGCCAGCAGCTTAACGGGACTAGCGGGAGCGAACACCGGGGAGCTGTTTTTT. Translated: CASSLTGLAGANTGELFF.

This sequence joins TRBV2 and TRBJ1-4; D gene uncertain. The CDR3 contains 12 residues. The germline V gene encodes CDR1 SNHLY and CDR2 FYNNEI. Deletions cut 2 bases from V and 15 bases from J, with 13 bases between. This CDR3 reads CASSEFPPDMFF. For the CDR3, the DNA is TGTGCCAGCAGTGAATTCCCCCCCGACATGTTTTTT.

This clonotype has more than one count but fewer than ten. This chain uses TRBV29-1 with TRBJ1-2, with D possibly TRBD1 on 5 matching bases. Germline CDR1 reads SQVTM; CDR2 reads ANQGSEA. Trimming took off 3 bases at V and 8 bases at J, with 16 bases between the two ends. CDR3 length equals 13 residues. CDR3 DNA: TGCAGCGTTGAGAGCCGAAACCAGGGCGGCTACACCTTC. Its protein is CSVESRNQGGYTF. Looking up the rest from reference TRBV29-1 and TRBJ1-2 gives the full variable domain: SAVISQKPSRDICQRGTSLTIQCQVDSQVTMMFWYRQQPGQSLTLIATANQGSEATYESGFVIDKFPISRPNLTFSTLTVSNMSPEDSSIYLCSVESRNQGGYTFGSGTRLTVV.

The rearrangement uses TRBV2 and TRBJ1-4; D remains ambiguous. Between the trimmed V and J ends, which lost 9 bases and 7 bases, there was a span of 9 bases. The CDR3 consists of 11 residues. Germline V gene sequence: CDR1 SNHLY, CDR2 FYNNEI. The CDR3 protein is CASAKGEKLFF. As DNA, the CDR3 is TGTGCCAGTGCTAAGGGTGAAAAACTGTTTTTT.

In this sample, this clonotype turned up a few times. The DNA for the CDR3 is TGCAGTGCCACTCTTCCCGCGGGTTTTGGCTACACCTTC. Its translation is CSATLPAGFGYTF. The rearrangement links TRBV20-1 to TRBJ1-2; D remains ambiguous. This CDR3 has 13 residues. Germline values: CDR1 DFQATT, CDR2 SNEGSKA (reference sequence). V was clipped by 6 bases and J by 7 bases, with 18 bases between them.

This clonotype has just a few counts. The CDR3 region is CSARDVVGGPNTGELFF. The CDR3, as DNA: TGCAGTGCTAGAGACGTAGTTGGCGGACCGAACACCGGGGAGCTGTTTTTT. V usage is TRBV20-1 and J usage is TRBJ2-2; D call uncertain. Germline V gene lookup returns CDR1 DFQATT and CDR2 SNEGSKA (reference sequence). V was clipped by 0 bases and J by 0 bases, with 14 bases between them. This CDR3 region has 17 residues.

V is TRBV5-1 and J is TRBJ1-2; TRBD1 matches 7 bases. The CDR3 loop spans 15 amino acids. Germline lookup yields CDR1 SGHRS and CDR2 YFSETQ. Trimming cost V 4 bases and J 0 bases; bases outside gene matches: 6. The CDR3: CASSPEGQTNYGYTF. The DNA for the CDR3 is TGCGCCAGCAGCCCGGAGGGACAGACTAACTATGGCTACACCTTC.

The sample holds one count of this clonotype. The chain has TRBV19 and TRBJ2-5; a weak D match, TRBD1 (5 bases). The germline V gene encodes CDR1 LNHDA and CDR2 SQIVND (reference sequence). The CDR3 sequence is 15 residues long. V dropped 1 base and J dropped 5 bases, with 14 bases sitting between them. The CDR3 reads CASSIGAGYEETQYF. CDR3 in DNA: TGTGCCAGTAGTATAGGTGCAGGGTACGAGGAGACCCAGTACTTC.

The chain links TRBV3-1 to TRBJ2-5, with 8 bases that match TRBD2. The V gene end was trimmed by 4 bases and the J gene end by 2 bases; junction bases not matched to a gene: 12. Germline V gene sequence: CDR1 LGHDT, CDR2 YNNKEL (reference sequence). CDR3 length: 17 residues. DNA of the CDR3: TGTGCCAGCAGCCCCACGAGGACTAGCAGCCGTCAAGAGACCCAGTACTTC. Protein product: CASSPTRTSSRQETQYF.

This clonotype has a count of ten or more. V and J are TRBV20-1 and TRBJ1-6; D gene unclear. CDR3 length: 16 amino acids. V was clipped by 0 bases and J by 4 bases, with 13 bases between them. Germline assignment: CDR1 DFQATT and CDR2 SNEGSKA (reference sequence). CDR3 amino acids: CSARERRTGYNSPLHF. The CDR3 coding sequence is TGCAGTGCTAGAGAGAGGCGGACGGGGTATAATTCACCCCTCCACTTT.

This clonotype was observed a handful of times. This CDR3 is CASSPAYGGYEQYF. The CDR3 nucleotides read TGTGCCAGCAGCCCCGCCTATGGCGGATACGAGCAGTACTTC. V is TRBV7-9 and J is TRBJ2-7, with D unclear. The germline CDR1 and CDR2 sequences are SEHNR and FQNEAQ (reference sequence). This CDR3 region has 14 residues. Trimming cost V 5 bases and J 4 bases, with 15 bases left between them.

This clonotype occurred many times. The chain's CDR3 is CASSELGQDYEQYF. The CDR3 DNA reads as TGTGCCAGCAGTGAATTGGGACAGGACTACGAGCAGTACTTC. V gene TRBV6-1 combines with J gene TRBJ2-7, with 8 nucleotides matching TRBD1. Germline lookup yields CDR1 MNHNS and CDR2 SASEGT. V gave up 2 bases and J gave up 3 bases; unmatched junction bases: 3. CDR3 size: 14 residues.

The rearrangement joins TRBV4-1 to TRBJ1-4; tentatively, D is TRBD1 (5 bases). Germline CDR1 MGHRA, CDR2 YSYEKL. Between the trimmed V and J ends, which lost 0 bases and 0 bases, there was a span of 20 bases. The CDR3 has 20 residues. The CDR3: CASSQDAPGPGSATNEKLFF. The CDR3 DNA is TGCGCCAGCAGCCAAGATGCACCGGGGCCGGGGAGTGCAACTAATGAAAAACTGTTTTTT.